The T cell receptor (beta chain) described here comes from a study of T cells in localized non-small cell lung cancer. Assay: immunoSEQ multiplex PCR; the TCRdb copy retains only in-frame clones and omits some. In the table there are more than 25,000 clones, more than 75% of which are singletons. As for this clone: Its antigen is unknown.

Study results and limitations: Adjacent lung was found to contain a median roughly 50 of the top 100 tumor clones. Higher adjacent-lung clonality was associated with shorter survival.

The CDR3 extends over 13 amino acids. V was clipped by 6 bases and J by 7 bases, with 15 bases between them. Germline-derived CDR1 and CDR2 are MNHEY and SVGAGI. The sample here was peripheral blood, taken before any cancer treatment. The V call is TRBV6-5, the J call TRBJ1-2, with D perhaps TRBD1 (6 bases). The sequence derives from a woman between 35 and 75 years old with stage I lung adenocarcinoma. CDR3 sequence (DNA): TGTGCCAGCAGGCGAAACCAGGGGCCTGGCTACACCTTC. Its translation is CASRRNQGPGYTF.